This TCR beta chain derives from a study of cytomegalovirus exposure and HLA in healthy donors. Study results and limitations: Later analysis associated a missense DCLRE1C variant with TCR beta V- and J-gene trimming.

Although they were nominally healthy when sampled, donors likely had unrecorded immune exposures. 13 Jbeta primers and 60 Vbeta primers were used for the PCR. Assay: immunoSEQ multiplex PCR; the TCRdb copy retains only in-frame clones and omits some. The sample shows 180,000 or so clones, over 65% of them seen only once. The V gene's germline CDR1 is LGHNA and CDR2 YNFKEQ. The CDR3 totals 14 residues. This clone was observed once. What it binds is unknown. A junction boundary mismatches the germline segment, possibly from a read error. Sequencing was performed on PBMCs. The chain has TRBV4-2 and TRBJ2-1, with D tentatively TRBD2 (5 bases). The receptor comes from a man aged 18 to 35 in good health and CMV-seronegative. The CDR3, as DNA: TGTGCCAGCAGGACGGCTAGCTCCTACAATGAGCAGCTCTTC. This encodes CASRTASSYNEQLF.